This record looks at one TCR beta chain sequence and its context. Which antigen it targets is not known. No much larger clone is present one base from it, and per-base qualities are unavailable. The sample belongs to a study of blood T cells in healthy people across ages (dated by TCRdb to between 2015 and 2016). About the full investigation: In model experiments, roughly one uniquely barcoded TCR beta cDNA molecule per two T cells was captured by template switching. The donors were split into four age groups: young (average about 16 years), middle-aged (around 37), aged (about 62) and long-lived (approximately 89). Using the same blood draw, the study looked at two additional independent replicas of 1 million unique cDNA reads for two donors, one aged 18 to 30 and the other aged 80 or older. Donors of different ages were randomly distributed across sequencing lanes to avoid experimental bias. Age-related changes in TCR beta repertoire diversity were measured in the study by deep sequencing normalized with unique cDNA molecular identifiers. On the study overall, not on this receptor specifically: Because donor CMV infection status was unknown, age-related changes in expanded clonotypes were potentially confounded. Observed TCR beta diversity per million T cells fell roughly linearly with age, and a significant reduction was already apparent by age approximately 40. Estimates of total diversity based on one million sequenced T cells were regarded as lower bounds and as underestimates. Compared with the aged group, the long-lived group had more naive CD4+ T cells, fewer expanded clones and increased TCR diversity, a pattern suggesting age selection. The percentage of naive T cells measured by flow cytometry correlated strongly with observed TCR beta diversity. Because profiling used bulk unsorted PBMCs, naive and antigen-experienced compartments could not be compared conclusively.

The donors were roughly 39 Caucasian individuals from Russia, aged roughly 6 to 90 years, who were systemically healthy. Each donor gave about 9.2 milliliters of peripheral blood, drawn into EDTA-treated Vacutainer tubes. Ficoll-Paque density-gradient centrifugation was used to isolate PBMCs, with at least 7 million per sample. Total RNA, at least 6 micrograms per sample, was extracted from PBMCs with Trizol reagent. For every donor, an aliquot of PBMCs went through flow cytometry to measure the percentages of naive CD45RAhigh/CD27high T cells. The library was generated by 5' RACE. Sequencing relied on an Illumina HiSeq 2500. A second PCR of roughly 6 to 11 cycles was performed with a sample-barcoded 5' primer and a J-beta primer mix. A unique molecular identifier was introduced onto each TCR beta cDNA molecule by a template-switch 5' adaptor carrying 12 random nucleotides. Each sample yielded at least 3 million CDR3-containing paired-end reads. All of the RNA was converted into first-strand cDNA using the Mint cDNA synthesis kit, with a TRBC-specific oligonucleotide serving as the primer. Following uracil-DNA glycosylase treatment, all cDNA underwent a first 18-cycle PCR with the universal primers M1SS and BC2_uni_R. The study's own analysis went as follows. For normalization, 1 million high-quality reads were randomly selected from each sample, with every read carrying a distinct molecular identifier. Reads sharing molecular identifiers were discarded rather than binned into consensus sequences. MiTCR, with a Q25 quality threshold and the strictest error-elimination algorithm, was used for CDR3 identification, clonotype clustering and error correction. A nonparametric unseen species model with Euler transformation was used to estimate lower-bound total TCR beta diversity. Starting from the raw public reads, TCRdb applied fastp trimming at Q25, assembled clones with MiXCR and retained in-frame beta chains. CDR3 protein duplicates are merged, each entry listing the most common genes and DNA. The V and J calls come from TCRdb's annotation, not from the publication. The sample includes around 1.5 million distinct CDR3 sequences, with almost 35% observed a single time. 10% to 12% of the sample is held by the ten biggest clonotypes.

From the cysteine through the phenylalanine, the CDR3 covers 16 amino acids. Just the 48-base CDR3 DNA is kept, in frame starting at base 1. Based on the germline V gene (reference sequence), the CDR1 and CDR2 sequences are SEHNR and FQNEAQ. V gives up 5 bases and J gives up 9 bases, and the segment between their germline ends measures 23 bases. Sequencing was done on a sample of blood. This clonotype was sampled from a woman aged 30 to 39 in good health. The chain employs TRBV7-9 and TRBJ2-1, and TRBD2 may be the D gene, going by 7 matching bases. The CDR3 reads as follows: CASSPGFGRETGEQFF. The DNA sequence is TGTGCCAGCAGCCCCGGGTTTGGGCGGGAGACAGGTGAGCAGTTCTTC.